These 26 T cell receptor beta chains were sequenced from one sample in a study of PD-1 blockade in classical Hodgkin lymphoma. TCRdb's table, derived via immunoSEQ multiplex PCR, lists solely in-frame clones and lacks some. Of about 97,000 clones listed, roughly 88% are singletons. Autologous stem cell transplantation was followed by relapse in every patient, and brentuximab vedotin exposure varied. The specimen comprised peripheral blood mononuclear cells (PBMCs), sampled at baseline. These receptors came from a human donor with classical Hodgkin lymphoma.

This chain connects TRBV14 to TRBJ2-5; 7 bases map to TRBD2. V gave up 4 bases and J gave up 7 bases; unmatched junction bases: 9. This CDR3 contains 14 residues. Germline V gene lookup returns CDR1 SGHDN and CDR2 FVKESK. The CDR3, as DNA: TGTGCCAGCAGCCGCAGCGTGATAGCGGGGACCCAGTACTTC. This gives the protein CASSRSVIAGTQYF.

This rearrangement joins TRBV28 to TRBJ2-1, with a possible D match to TRBD2 (5 bases). Germline assignment: CDR1 MDHEN and CDR2 SYDVKM. The CDR3 is 13 amino acids. Trimming took off 5 bases at V and 6 bases at J, with 11 bases between the two ends. The CDR3 region is CASSGLSPNEQFF. CDR3 coding DNA: TGTGCCAGCAGTGGACTCTCTCCCAATGAGCAGTTCTTC.

CDR3 protein: CASSPDLAGGYTF. The CDR3 DNA reads as TGTGCCAGCAGCCCAGACCTCGCCGGGGGCTACACCTTC. This sequence joins TRBV6-5 and TRBJ1-2; D is unclear. Germline assignment: CDR1 MNHEY and CDR2 SVGAGI. CDR3 length: 13 residues. V was pared by 6 bases and J by 8 bases, with 16 bases between.

This clone has only one observation. V and J are TRBV5-1 and TRBJ2-3; D perhaps matches TRBD2 (5 bases). V was cut by 4 bases and J by 6 bases, with 12 bases left in between. Germline CDR1 SGHRS, CDR2 YFSETQ. This CDR3 has 13 amino acids. The CDR3 here is CASSQRSGDTQYF. Here the CDR3 DNA reads TGCGCCAGCAGCCAGCGGTCTGGCGATACGCAGTATTTT. Combining the CDR3 with reference TRBV5-1 and TRBJ2-3 gives the whole variable domain KAGVTQTPRYLIKTRGQQVTLSCSPISGHRSVSWYQQTPGQGLQFLFEYFSETQRNKGNFPGRFSGRQFSNSRSEMNVSTLELGDSALYLCASSQRSGDTQYFGPGTRLTVL.

The chain recombines TRBV21-1 with TRBJ2-5; the D call of TRBD2 is as the table states it, not checked on the DNA. TRBV21-1 is a listed pseudogene. The CDR3 is made up of 15 amino acids. For the CDR3, the DNA is TGTGCCAGCAGACTCACCGGGACTAGTGCCCAGTCCCAGTACTTC. It yields the protein CASRLTGTSAQSQYF.

This chain connects TRBV11-2 to TRBJ2-7; TRBD2 agrees at 9 bases. Germline assignment: CDR1 SGHAT and CDR2 FQNNGV. J lost 5 bases, V lost 2 bases, and 7 bases had no gene match. This CDR3 is built from 15 residues. The CDR3 region is CASSLSSGSGNEQYF. In nucleotides, the CDR3 is TGTGCCAGCAGCTTAAGTAGCGGGAGTGGTAACGAGCAGTACTTC.

V and J are TRBV13 and TRBJ2-1; TRBD2 matches at 8 bases. The V segment lost 5 bases and the J segment 2 bases; nucleotides outside the gene matches: 20. This CDR3 spans 20 amino acids. Germline V CDR1 and CDR2: PRHDT, FYEKMQ (reference sequence). The CDR3 DNA follows: TGTGCCAGCAGCATTAAACCACAGGGCCGGAGCGGGAGACCCTACAATGAGCAGTTCTTC. Its protein is CASSIKPQGRSGRPYNEQFF.

CDR3 protein: CASTQTLWVNTEAFF. The CDR3 region has the DNA TGTGCCAGTACCCAAACACTATGGGTGAACACTGAAGCTTTCTTT. The gene calls are TRBV19 and TRBJ1-1; D is unclear. The germline V and J ends were trimmed by 7 bases and 0 bases, with 15 bases remaining between them. This CDR3 has 15 residues. Germline V gene lookup returns CDR1 LNHDA and CDR2 SQIVND (reference sequence).

The genes are TRBV19 and TRBJ2-7, with D perhaps being TRBD1 or TRBD2 (5 bases each). With 3 bases removed from V and 7 bases from J, the gap between germline ends came to 10 bases. Per germline, CDR1 LNHDA and CDR2 SQIVND (reference sequence). CDR3 length: 12 residues. The CDR3 bases are TGTGCCAGTAGTATTCGTGGGGGTGAGCAGTACTTC. Its translation is CASSIRGGEQYF.

The chain links TRBV18 to TRBJ1-3, with D unclear. The CDR3 extends over 14 amino acids. Germline V gene lookup returns CDR1 KGHSH and CDR2 LQKENI. V lost 9 bases and J lost 0, with 12 bases in between. The CDR3 DNA sequence: TGTGCCAGTTCCCTAGGGTCCTCTGGAAACACCATATATTTT. As protein: CASSLGSSGNTIYF.

The chain couples TRBV6-4 to TRBJ2-1; the D is unclear. The CDR3 contains 11 residues. Germline loops: CDR1 MRHNA, CDR2 SNTAGT. Trimming left V 3 bases short and J 15 bases short, with 12 bases between. The CDR3 loop is CASSDFAVWFF. In nucleotides, the CDR3 is TGTGCCAGCAGTGATTTTGCAGTTTGGTTCTTC.

This sequence joins TRBV5-4 and TRBJ2-7; 9 bases align to TRBD2. Germline CDR1 reads SGHNT; CDR2 reads YYREEE (reference sequence). This CDR3 has 14 residues. V lost 4 bases to trimming and J lost 3 bases; unmatched junction nucleotides: 5. CDR3 bases: TGTGCCAGCAGCCGGACTAGCGAGCTCTACGAGCAGTACTTC. Translated, it gives CASSRTSELYEQYF. The whole variable domain, remainder taken from reference TRBV5-4 and TRBJ2-7, is ETGVTQSPTHLIKTRGQQVTLRCSSQSGHNTVSWYQQALGQGPQFIFQYYREEENGRGNFPPRFSGLQFPNYSSELNVNALELDDSALYLCASSRTSELYEQYFGPGTRLTVT.

CDR3 protein: CASSVGVSYEQYF. The CDR3 DNA sequence: TGTGCCAGCAGTGTCGGGGTCTCCTACGAGCAGTACTTC. This chain links TRBV6-1 with TRBJ2-7; D is possibly TRBD2 (5 bases). V gave up 4 bases and J gave up 0 bases, with 7 bases separating them. This CDR3 has 13 amino acids. CDR1 and CDR2 from the germline V gene are MNHNS and SASEGT.

This sequence joins TRBV2 and TRBJ1-4, with TRBD1 matching 7 bases. The CDR3 spans 12 residues. CDR1 SNHLY and CDR2 FYNNEI come from the germline V gene. Trimming cost V 8 bases and J 13 bases; bases outside gene matches: 10. CDR3 loop: CASAYLQGLLFF. The CDR3 nucleotides are TGTGCCAGCGCTTACTTACAGGGGTTACTGTTTTTT.

J is TRBJ2-3 and V is TRBV4-1; 7 bases match TRBD2. J gave up 2 bases and V 0 bases, and 5 bases lay outside the gene matches. This CDR3 has 16 residues. Looked up from germline, CDR1 is MGHRA and CDR2 is YSYEKL. The CDR3 DNA reads TGCGCCAGCAGCCAAGATGATAGCGGGCTCACAGATACGCAGTATTTT. Its protein product is CASSQDDSGLTDTQYF.

This rearrangement joins TRBV15 to TRBJ2-1, with 14 bases that match TRBD2. The length of the CDR3 is 15 residues. Germline V gene data show CDR1 as LNHNV and CDR2 as YYDKDF (reference sequence). Unmatched junction bases numbered 5, after V lost 4 bases and J lost 9 bases. The CDR3: CATSTRLAGGGEQFF. DNA of the CDR3: TGTGCCACCAGCACGAGACTAGCGGGAGGGGGTGAGCAGTTCTTC.

The chain has TRBV5-6 and TRBJ1-1; 9 bases line up with TRBD1. With 5 bases clipped from V and 5 bases from J, the junction kept 13 bases outside the gene matches. CDR3 length: 16 residues. Per germline, CDR1 SGHDT and CDR2 YYEEEE. The CDR3: CASRFGLQGASTEAFF. The DNA of the CDR3 is TGTGCCAGCAGATTCGGATTACAGGGGGCGAGTACTGAAGCTTTCTTT.

V and J are TRBV29-1 and TRBJ2-7, with 9 bases lining up with TRBD2. Germline trimming cut 6 bases from V and 3 bases from J; bases unmatched to any gene: 3. Germline V gives CDR1 SQVTM, CDR2 ANQGSEA. This CDR3 is 12 amino acids long. CDR3 sequence: CSVVAGDYEQYF. The CDR3 region has the DNA TGCAGCGTGGTAGCGGGAGACTACGAGCAGTACTTC.

The chain has TRBV6-5 and TRBJ2-7; 8 bases align to TRBD2. Germline loops: CDR1 MNHEY, CDR2 SVGAGI. The CDR3 extends over 13 amino acids. V trimming: 8 bases; J trimming: 5 bases; junction bases outside the gene matches: 8. CDR3 in DNA: TGTGCCAGCCTGAAGACAGCGGGGGACGAGCAGTACTTC. This encodes CASLKTAGDEQYF.

V and J are TRBV7-2 and TRBJ2-4, with D possibly being TRBD1 or TRBD2 (6 bases each). The V gene lost 0 bases and the J gene lost 8 bases, with 14 bases spanning the gap. Looked up from germline, CDR1 is SGHTA and CDR2 is FQGNSA. The CDR3 is 15 amino acids. The chain's CDR3 is CASSLAKGGFDIQYF. The CDR3 coding sequence is TGTGCCAGCAGCTTAGCAAAGGGGGGCTTTGACATTCAGTACTTC.

The genes are TRBV10-3 and TRBJ2-3; TRBD2 matches at 8 bases. The germline gives CDR1 ENHRY, CDR2 SYGVKD. This CDR3 has 16 amino acids. The trim removed 4 bases at V and 1 base at J, leaving 7 bases unmatched. CDR3 DNA: TGTGCCATCAGTGGGACAATAGCGGGACGCACAGATACGCAGTATTTT. As protein: CAISGTIAGRTDTQYF.

The gene calls are TRBV19 and TRBJ1-2; 8 bases agree with TRBD1. There are 14 residues in the CDR3. V dropped 3 bases and J dropped 8; count of bases not matched to a gene: 8. CDR1 is LNHDA and CDR2 is SQIVND in the germline V gene (reference sequence). Written as DNA, the CDR3 is TGTGCCAGTAGTATGTTGGACAGGGCGCGGGGCTACACCTTC. Its protein product is CASSMLDRARGYTF.

This clone appeared a single time. This chain uses TRBV6-6 with TRBJ1-3; no reliable D call. V dropped 5 bases and J dropped 0 bases, with 8 bases sitting between them. The CDR3 extends over 14 amino acids. Germline V CDR1 and CDR2: MNHNY, SVGAGI (reference sequence). CDR3 bases: TGTGCCAGCAGTGTAGGTGGCTCTGGAAACACCATATATTTT. As protein: CASSVGGSGNTIYF.

This clone has ten or more counts. This chain uses TRBV4-2 with TRBJ2-2; 8 nucleotides match TRBD2. The CDR3 extends over 20 amino acids. The junction had 16 bases not matched to a gene; V was cut back by 0 bases and J by 4 bases. Per the germline V gene, CDR1 is LGHNA and CDR2 is YNFKEQ. In nucleotides, the CDR3 is TGTGCCAGCAGCCAAGATAAAGAAGGACTAGCCTCCCGGGGCACCGGGGAGCTGTTTTTT. Protein: CASSQDKEGLASRGTGELFF.

V gene TRBV7-2 combines with J gene TRBJ2-1, with 10 positions matching TRBD2. Germline CDR1 reads SGHTA; CDR2 reads FQGNSA. Trimming at V came to 1 base and at J to 4 bases, leaving 4 bases not matched to a gene. The CDR3 sequence is 16 residues long. The CDR3 region is CASSLGTSGLYNEQFF. In nucleotides, the CDR3 is TGTGCCAGCAGCTTAGGGACTAGCGGACTTTACAATGAGCAGTTCTTC.

The rearrangement uses TRBV5-1 and TRBJ2-7; 8 nucleotides agree with TRBD1. With 5 bases clipped from V and 3 bases from J, the junction kept 7 bases outside the gene matches. CDR3 length: 14 residues. Germline assignment: CDR1 SGHRS and CDR2 YFSETQ. The CDR3 protein is CASRYTGGGYEQYF. CDR3 DNA: TGCGCCAGCAGATATACAGGGGGAGGCTACGAGCAGTACTTC. The full variable domain, completed using reference TRBV5-1 and TRBJ2-7, is KAGVTQTPRYLIKTRGQQVTLSCSPISGHRSVSWYQQTPGQGLQFLFEYFSETQRNKGNFPGRFSGRQFSNSRSEMNVSTLELGDSALYLCASRYTGGGYEQYFGPGTRLTVT.